These T cell receptor beta chains were read from a single sample in a study of shared clonotypes between healthy human individuals. TCRdb keeps only in-frame clones here, not all; method: immunoSEQ multiplex PCR. Counted here are about 1.5 million clones, roughly 96% occurring once; the ten biggest clones make up roughly 1.2%. The source material was naive CD4+ T cells sorted from blood. The receptors were gathered from a man aged 30 to 39 in good health. CDR3s include the opening cysteine and the closing phenylalanine or tryptophan. The order of the fields is D gene, J gene, V gene, clone size, CDR3 protein, CDR3 DNA. D genes are given only for firm matches. Size values are once, few and many counts, or a class for expanded clones, and some rows have none.

TRBD2,TRBJ2-7,TRBV13,-,CASSSPPAGVLNWEQYF,TGTGCCAGCAGCTCACCTCCCGCGGGAGTTTTAAATTGGGAGCAGTACTTC
-,TRBJ1-5,TRBV10-3,-,CAISETRVQPQHF,TGTGCCATCAGTGAGACCAGGGTTCAGCCCCAGCATTTT
-,TRBJ1-5,TRBV10-2,-,CASSEFPQGQPQHF,TGCGCCAGCAGTGAGTTCCCACAGGGTCAGCCCCAGCATTTT
TRBD1,TRBJ2-5,TRBV27,-,CASSLSSGGTGRETQYF,TGTGCCAGCAGTTTATCGTCGGGCGGGACAGGCAGGGAGACCCAGTACTTC
-,TRBJ2-2,TRBV21-1,-,CASSRCELRGAGELFF,TGTGCCAGCAGCAGGTGTGAGCTACGTGGAGCCGGGGAGCTGTTTTTT
-,TRBJ1-5,TRBV18,-,CASSPLHDQPQHF,TGTGCCAGCTCACCACTTCACGATCAGCCCCAGCATTTT
-,TRBJ2-5,TRBV7-2,-,CASSPGRLGETQYF,TGTGCCAGCAGCCCGGGACGGCTGGGAGAGACCCAGTACTTC
TRBD1,TRBJ2-6,TRBV28,-,CASSPTQGARGANVLTF,TGTGCCAGCAGTCCCACACAGGGGGCGCGTGGGGCCAACGTCCTGACTTTC
-,TRBJ2-7,TRBV30,-,CAWRSGITSTWQYF,TGTGCCTGGAGATCGGGGATAACCTCTACTTGGCAGTACTTC
TRBD1,TRBJ2-3,TRBV10-3,-,CAMSRDRVSSTDTQYF,TGTGCCATGTCCCGGGACAGGGTTTCTAGCACAGATACGCAGTATTTT
-,TRBJ1-2,TRBV6-6,-,CASIQVTGGAPGYTF,TGTGCCAGCATCCAAGTTACTGGGGGAGCCCCAGGCTACACCTTC
TRBD1,TRBJ1-1,TRBV6-5,few,CASRGQGTYTEAFF,TGTGCCAGCAGGGGACAGGGGACTTACACTGAAGCTTTCTTT
-,TRBJ2-5,TRBV6-5,-,CASSRTDRQETQYF,TGTGCCAGCAGCCGAACCGACAGACAAGAGACCCAGTACTTC
-,TRBJ1-2,TRBV7-2,-,CASSPPFGIYGYTF,TGTGCCAGCAGCCCCCCGTTTGGGATCTATGGCTACACCTTC
-,TRBJ1-4,TRBV7-2,-,CASSLSSVEEKLFF,TGTGCCAGCAGCTTGAGCTCAGTTGAGGAAAAACTGTTTTTT
-,TRBJ2-6,TRBV7-2,once,CASSFSGPGANVLTF,TGTGCCAGCAGCTTTTCAGGGCCTGGGGCCAACGTCCTGACTTTC
-,TRBJ2-3,TRBV2,-,CASRTTGTLTDTQYF,TGTGCCAGCAGGACCACCGGGACCTTGACAGATACGCAGTATTTT
-,TRBJ2-3,TRBV27,-,CASSLVGTSTDTQYF,TGTGCCAGCAGTTTAGTGGGGACTAGCACAGATACGCAGTATTTT
TRBD2,TRBJ2-3,TRBV11-2,-,CASSLLAGVPDTQYF,TGTGCCAGCAGCTTGCTAGCGGGAGTCCCAGATACGCAGTATTTT
-,TRBJ1-1,TRBV5-6,few,CASRYLLMNTEAFF,TGTGCCAGCAGATACCTTTTAATGAACACTGAAGCTTTCTTT
-,TRBJ2-1,TRBV27,-,CASSSRATSGSGNEQFF,TGTGCCAGCAGTAGTAGGGCGACTAGTGGATCGGGAAATGAGCAGTTCTTC
-,TRBJ2-7,TRBV6-5,-,CASSNRVPRVYEQYF,TGTGCCAGCAGTAACAGGGTCCCCCGGGTCTACGAGCAGTACTTC
TRBD2,TRBJ2-1,TRBV19,-,CASINGGLASRNEQFF,TGTGCCAGTATAAATGGTGGACTAGCGTCTAGGAATGAGCAGTTCTTC